The clone carrying this T cell receptor (beta chain) was seen a handful of times. Its target is unknown. The sample originates from a study of T cell repertoires in cytomegalovirus infection. About the research overall: CMV infection together with matching HLA type was indicated by public TCR beta signatures.

Study results and limitations: Cumulated frequencies of public TCR beta families served to identify carriers of CMV plus the relevant HLA. HLA-C-restricted CMV clonotypes gave the most frequent clonotype in two of eight donors.

The V segment lost 1 base and the J segment 8 bases; nucleotides outside the gene matches: 5. CDR3 size: 15 residues. Per the germline V gene, CDR1 is SEHNR and CDR2 is FQNEAQ (reference sequence). TCRdb ran MiXCR on the reads and lists one entry per CDR3 protein. The table has 550,000 to 850,000 distinct CDR3 sequences, roughly 33% seen once. The rearrangement links TRBV7-9 to TRBJ2-1, with 10 bases identical to TRBD1. The clonotype comes from a human donor in good health (CMV status not recorded). Some clones in this sample may be carry-over from other donors' samples. The sample here was cultured PBMCs, taken from culture after CMV antigen stimulation. This chain's CDR3 is CASSLGQGASDEQFF. The CDR3 DNA follows: TGTGCCAGCAGCTTAGGACAGGGGGCATCTGATGAGCAGTTCTTC.